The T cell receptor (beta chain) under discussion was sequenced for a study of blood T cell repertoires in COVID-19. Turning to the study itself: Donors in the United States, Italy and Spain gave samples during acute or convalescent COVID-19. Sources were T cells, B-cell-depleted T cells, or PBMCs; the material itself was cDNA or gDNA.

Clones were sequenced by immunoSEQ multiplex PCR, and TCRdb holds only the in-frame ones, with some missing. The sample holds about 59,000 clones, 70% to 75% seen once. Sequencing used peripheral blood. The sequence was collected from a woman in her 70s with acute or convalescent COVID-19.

CDR3 in DNA: TGTGCCAGCAGTGAGCTAAGTAGCGGGGGGGCCCGAGAGCAGTTCTTC. Protein: CASSELSSGGAREQFF. The chain links TRBV6-4 to TRBJ2-1, with TRBD2 matching 11 bases. In germline, CDR1 is MRHNA, CDR2 SNTAGT. CDR3 length: 16 residues. V was pared by 3 bases and J by 10 bases, with 11 bases of the junction left unmatched.